Below are 9 T cell receptor beta chains sequenced from a single sample in a study of beta chain features in type 1 diabetes. Whole-study results and caveats: Shorter TCRB CDR3s, moderately but significantly so, marked every one of the four CD4+ subsets in Type 1 diabetes patients.

These TCRs' antigens remain unknown. What was sequenced were expressed TCRB transcripts, since all of the isolated RNA had been reverse transcribed. Measured with immunoSEQ multiplex PCR; TCRdb has only the in-frame clones, and not every one. There are more than 550,000 clones in the sample; around 15% occur only once, and 0.035% to 0.04% lies in the top ten. The sample taken for sequencing was naive CD4+ T cells from blood. Every receptor here comes from a man aged 18 to 35 with type 1 diabetes.

The gene calls are TRBV19 and TRBJ1-1, with 8 nucleotides matching TRBD1. The CDR3 has 13 residues. J was trimmed by 3 bases and V by 5 bases; bases with no gene match: 2. Germline values: CDR1 LNHDA, CDR2 SQIVND (reference sequence). CDR3 coding DNA: TGTGCCAGTAGTCCGGACAGGGACACTGAAGCTTTCTTT. As protein: CASSPDRDTEAFF.

This clone has more than one count but fewer than ten. In nucleotides, the CDR3 is TGTGCCAGTAGCCGCCCTGGGGAGTTCTTC. Protein product: CASSRPGEFF. V gene TRBV19 combines with J gene TRBJ2-1; D is undetermined. The V gene lost 6 bases and the J gene lost 14 bases, with 11 bases spanning the gap. Germline V lookup: CDR1 LNHDA, CDR2 SQIVND (reference sequence). This CDR3 is 10 amino acids long.

This clone was observed a few times. The chain recombines TRBV4-1 with TRBJ2-7, with 9 bases fitting TRBD1. The germline CDR1 and CDR2 sequences are MGHRA and YSYEKL. The CDR3 extends over 15 amino acids. Unmatched junction bases numbered 4, after V lost 4 bases and J lost 0 bases. CDR3 nucleotides: TGCGCCAGCAGCCCAGGACAGGGGAGCTCCTACGAGCAGTACTTC. Encoded protein: CASSPGQGSSYEQYF.

This clone was recorded a few times. The genes are TRBV30 and TRBJ1-4; D is undetermined. Per the germline V gene, CDR1 is GTSNPN and CDR2 is SVGIG (reference sequence). This CDR3 is 11 amino acids long. V dropped 7 bases and J dropped 0 bases, with 3 bases sitting between them. CDR3: CASSTNEKLFF. In nucleotides, the CDR3 is TGTGCCTCCTCAACTAATGAAAAACTGTTTTTT.

The chain carries TRBV7-2 and TRBJ2-7, with no clear D. This CDR3 spans 15 amino acids. V lost 1 base and J 6 bases, leaving 16 bases between the germline ends. The germline CDR1 and CDR2 sequences are SGHTA and FQGNSA. CDR3 sequence (DNA): TGTGCCAGCAGCTTAGAGGGCTGGGTAGAGTCCGAGCAGTACTTC. This sequence encodes CASSLEGWVESEQYF.

The J gene is TRBJ2-1, the V gene TRBV9, with a possible D match to TRBD2 (7 bases). V lost 0 bases and J lost 10, with 20 bases in between. The CDR3 has 16 residues. Germline CDR1 reads SGDLS; CDR2 reads YYNGEE. The CDR3 is CASSVDAGRGPQEQFF. The CDR3 bases are TGTGCCAGCAGCGTAGATGCCGGGCGGGGGCCCCAGGAGCAGTTCTTC. Variable domain in full (rest from reference TRBV9 and TRBJ2-1): DSGVTQTPKHLITATGQRVTLRCSPRSGDLSVYWYQQSLDQGLQFLIQYYNGEERAKGNILERFSAQQFPDLHSELNLSSLELGDSALYFCASSVDAGRGPQEQFFGPGTRLTVL.

The V and J genes are TRBV7-2 and TRBJ1-2; possible D gene TRBD1, 6 bases. The CDR3 contains 14 residues. Trimming stripped 5 bases from V and 4 bases from J, with 14 bases between. Germline-derived CDR1 and CDR2 are SGHTA and FQGNSA. CDR3 nucleotide sequence: TGTGCCAGCAGCCCACAGGGAGGGTCCTATGGCTACACCTTC. This codes for CASSPQGGSYGYTF.

V usage is TRBV30 and J usage is TRBJ2-1, with D perhaps matching TRBD1 (5 bases). V gave up 0 bases and J gave up 2 bases, with 8 bases separating them. The CDR3 spans 14 residues. Germline V CDR1 and CDR2: GTSNPN, SVGIG (reference sequence). As DNA, the CDR3 is TGTGCCTGGAGTGTACAGGCCCCCTACAATGAGCAGTTCTTC. Translation: CAWSVQAPYNEQFF.

This clone was seen a few times. The chain combines TRBV7-9 with TRBJ2-2; the D gene could be TRBD1 or TRBD2 (6 bases each). The V gene lost 1 base and the J gene lost 11 bases, with 11 bases spanning the gap. CDR1 and CDR2 from the germline V gene are SEHNR and FQNEAQ (reference sequence). The CDR3 covers 13 residues. The CDR3 loop is CASSLDGGTELFF. CDR3 sequence (DNA): TGTGCCAGCAGCTTAGATGGAGGGACAGAGCTGTTTTTT.